These 16 T cell receptor beta chains were sequenced from one sample in a study of technical replicates of blood from a handful of donors (dated by TCRdb to the late 2010s). Library creation used the immunoSEQ multiplex PCR assay. TCRdb re-hosts the immuneACCESS table, in-frame sequences only. Its copies lack some clones; in the studies checked, an unresolved V gene accounts for under half of them, and the cause for the rest is not known. The table for this sample lists approximately 92,000 clones; roughly 95% of them were counted only once. About 0.35% of the sample is in the top ten clones. The sample was T cells isolated from PBMCs. The receptors originated from a human donor in good health.

The genes are TRBV7-2 and TRBJ2-7; no definite D call. Germline values: CDR1 SGHTA, CDR2 FQGNSA. The V end lost 4 bases, the J end lost 0 bases, and 13 bases lay between the germline ends. There are 15 residues in the CDR3. The CDR3 DNA reads as TGTGCCAGCAGCTCGTACACACTAAGCTCCTACGAGCAGTACTTC. Protein: CASSSYTLSSYEQYF.

J is TRBJ2-1 and V is TRBV29-1; D possibly corresponds to TRBD1 (6 bases). CDR1 SQVTM and CDR2 ANQGSEA come from the germline V gene. Trimming pared 5 bases from V and 0 bases from J, leaving 8 bases between. The CDR3 extends over 13 amino acids. DNA for the CDR3: TGCAGCGTTAGGACAGCCTCCTACAATGAGCAGTTCTTC. Protein: CSVRTASYNEQFF.

The chain has TRBV7-3 and TRBJ2-1, with TRBD2 as a possible D gene (5 bases). V lost 5 bases to trimming and J lost 13 bases, with 21 bases between them. The germline CDR1 and CDR2 sequences are SGHTA and FQGTGA. The CDR3 consists of 14 residues. CDR3 sequence: CASSAERASGKQFF. The CDR3 DNA sequence: TGTGCCAGCAGCGCGGAGAGGGCTAGTGGTAAACAGTTCTTC.

This clone was recorded once. The gene calls are TRBV27 and TRBJ1-2; D gene unclear. Between the trimmed V and J ends, which lost 4 bases and 3 bases, there was a span of 12 bases. The CDR3 spans 14 residues. CDR1 is MNHEY and CDR2 is SMNVEV in the germline V gene (reference sequence). CDR3 sequence: CASSSFDGYYGYTF. The CDR3 bases are TGTGCCAGCAGTTCCTTCGACGGGTACTATGGCTACACCTTC.

The chain links TRBV5-1 to TRBJ2-1; TRBD2 agrees at 14 bases. J gave up 5 bases and V 3 bases, and 7 bases lay outside the gene matches. The CDR3 length is 17 residues. CDR1 is SGHRS and CDR2 is YFSETQ in the germline V gene. CDR3 sequence reads: CASSSRTSGRLDNEQFF. Here the CDR3 DNA reads TGCGCCAGCAGCTCTAGGACTAGCGGGAGGCTCGACAATGAGCAGTTCTTC.

The V call is TRBV28, the J call TRBJ1-4; D is unclear. In germline, CDR1 is MDHEN, CDR2 SYDVKM. The V gene lost 6 bases and the J gene lost 3 bases, with 29 bases spanning the gap. This CDR3 has 20 amino acids. The DNA of the CDR3 is TGTGCCAGCAGCACCCTCTGGACTACCGACGAACCTACCTCTAATGAAAAACTGTTTTTT. Residues: CASSTLWTTDEPTSNEKLFF.

This rearrangement joins TRBV5-5 to TRBJ1-5; 10 positions agree with TRBD1. Germline CDR1 is SGHKS and CDR2 is YYEKEE (reference sequence). This CDR3 has 17 residues. V was clipped by 3 bases and J by 1 base; unmatched bases: 7. The CDR3 loop reads CASSSGQGIKSNQPQHF. The CDR3 region has the DNA TGTGCCAGCAGCTCGGGACAGGGGATCAAGAGCAATCAGCCCCAGCATTTT. Full variable domain (missing parts from reference TRBV5-5 and TRBJ1-5): DAGVTQSPTHLIKTRGQQVTLRCSPISGHKSVSWYQQVLGQGPQFIFQYYEKEERGRGNFPDRFSARQFPNYSSELNVNALLLGDSALYLCASSSGQGIKSNQPQHFGDGTRLSIL.

This chain joins TRBV28 and TRBJ2-3; 9 nucleotides agree with TRBD2. From germline, CDR1 is MDHEN and CDR2 SYDVKM. The CDR3 loop spans 14 amino acids. V was pared by 7 bases and J by 1 base, with 3 bases of the junction left unmatched. The CDR3 DNA reads as TGTGCCAGCACATCTAGCGGGGGCACAGATACGCAGTATTTT. Protein product: CASTSSGGTDTQYF. The full variable domain, rest sourced from reference TRBV28 and TRBJ2-3, is DVKVTQSSRYLVKRTGEKVFLECVQDMDHENMFWYRQDPGLGLRLIYFSYDVKMKEKGDIPEGYSVSREKKERFSLILESASTNQTSMYLCASTSSGGTDTQYFGPGTRLTVL.

CDR3 bases: TGTGCCAGCAGTCAGACAGGGCTGATGGAGACCCAGTACTTC. Amino acids: CASSQTGLMETQYF. V is TRBV6-1 and J is TRBJ2-5; the match to TRBD1 covers 7 bases. V lost 5 bases to trimming and J lost 5 bases; unmatched junction nucleotides: 8. In germline, CDR1 is MNHNS, CDR2 SASEGT. The CDR3 is 14 amino acids.

The V call is TRBV6-1, the J call TRBJ1-1, with 8 bases aligning to TRBD1. J lost 5 bases, V lost 3 bases, and 5 bases had no gene match. CDR3 size: 14 residues. Looked up from germline, CDR1 is MNHNS and CDR2 is SASEGT. The CDR3 is CASSDGTGRTEAFF. The CDR3, as DNA: TGTGCCAGCAGTGATGGGACAGGAAGGACTGAAGCTTTCTTT.

J is TRBJ1-5 and V is TRBV4-2; no clear D. V dropped 2 bases and J dropped 2 bases, with 7 bases sitting between them. Germline V gives CDR1 LGHNA, CDR2 YNFKEQ. The CDR3 consists of 14 residues. DNA of the CDR3: TGTGCCAGCAGCCAAATGGTAGGCAATCAGCCCCAGCATTTT. Translating gives CASSQMVGNQPQHF.

The rearrangement joins TRBV30 to TRBJ2-5; D is possibly TRBD2 (6 bases). CDR3 length equals 14 residues. V lost 0 bases and J 5 bases, leaving 13 bases between the germline ends. Germline V CDR1 and CDR2: GTSNPN, SVGIG (reference sequence). CDR3: CAWSVTGSSETQYF. The CDR3, as DNA: TGTGCCTGGAGTGTAACCGGGAGTTCGGAGACCCAGTACTTC.

This chain joins TRBV11-2 and TRBJ2-7, with a tentative D call TRBD1 (5 bases). The CDR3 loop spans 15 amino acids. V lost 0 bases and J 2 bases, leaving 11 bases between the germline ends. CDR1 is SGHAT and CDR2 is FQNNGV in the germline V gene. CDR3 amino acids: CASSLERGRAYEQYF. CDR3 DNA sequence: TGTGCCAGCAGCTTAGAAAGGGGCCGTGCCTACGAGCAGTACTTC.

This chain links TRBV29-1 with TRBJ2-7, with 7 bases fitting TRBD2. The CDR3 consists of 12 residues. Germline loops: CDR1 SQVTM, CDR2 ANQGSEA. The J segment lost 7 bases and the V segment lost 7 bases, leaving 10 bases of the junction unmatched. CDR3 in DNA: TGCAGCGGTACTAGCGACACTCGGGAGCAGTACTTC. It encodes CSGTSDTREQYF.

This chain connects TRBV13 to TRBJ1-2, with D unresolved. The CDR3 is 13 residues long. Per germline, CDR1 PRHDT and CDR2 FYEKMQ (reference sequence). The ends were cut back, 5 bases at V and 4 bases at J, with 11 bases in the middle. CDR3 sequence: CASSTGEGYGYTF. The CDR3 coding sequence is TGTGCCAGCAGCACCGGGGAGGGCTATGGCTACACCTTC. The variable domain in full, completed from reference TRBV13 and TRBJ1-2, reads AAGVIQSPRHLIKEKRETATLKCYPIPRHDTVYWYQQGPGQDPQFLISFYEKMQSDKGSIPDRFSAQQFSDYHSELNMSSLELGDSALYFCASSTGEGYGYTFGSGTRLTVV.

The CDR3: CASSSTEKRYGYTF. Here the CDR3 DNA reads TGTGCCAGCAGCTCTACAGAGAAGAGATATGGCTACACCTTC. The chain carries TRBV7-9 and TRBJ1-2; no firm D call. The germline V gene has CDR1 SEHNR and CDR2 FQNEAQ (reference sequence). Trimming removed 4 bases from V and 5 bases from J, with 14 bases in between. The CDR3 extends over 14 amino acids.